These 28 T cell receptor beta chains originate from one sample sequenced in a study of Graves' ophthalmopathy and Graves' hyperthyroidism. CDR3 regions of TCR beta were amplified from RNA transcripts. The first round was an RT-PCR with HTBI primers, and the second round was a multiplex PCR. From the multiplex PCR reads, TCRdb called clonotypes with MiXCR, one entry per CDR3 protein. The sample records almost 400,000 distinct CDR3 sequences, 15% to 20% being singletons. The sequenced sample was peripheral blood. All receptors derive from a woman aged 18-29 years with Graves' ophthalmopathy.

Many counts were recorded for this clonotype. The J gene is TRBJ1-6, the V gene TRBV19; D remains unclear. The CDR3 extends over 16 amino acids. Germline loops: CDR1 LNHDA, CDR2 SQIVND (reference sequence). Trimming removed 7 bases at V and 6 bases at J, with 19 bases between. CDR3 protein: CASKAGRWIGNSPLHF. The CDR3 DNA follows: TGTGCCAGTAAGGCGGGCCGGTGGATCGGTAATTCACCCCTCCACTTT. Full variable domain (remainder filled in from reference TRBV19 and TRBJ1-6): DGGITQSPKYLFRKEGQNVTLSCEQNLNHDAMYWYRQDPGQGLRLIYYSQIVNDFQKGDIAEGYSVSREKKESFPLTVTSAQKNPTAFYLCASKAGRWIGNSPLHFGNGTRLTVT.

This clonotype was seen ten or more times. This chain joins TRBV15 and TRBJ1-2; a weak D match, TRBD1 (6 bases). CDR1 is LNHNV and CDR2 is YYDKDF in the germline V gene (reference sequence). The CDR3 consists of 15 residues. Deletions cut 2 bases from V and 8 bases from J, with 18 bases between. CDR3: CATSRSDRGGEGYTF. The CDR3 nucleotides read TGTGCCACCAGCAGATCCGATCGGGGGGGCGAAGGCTACACCTTC.

This clonotype was recorded at least ten times. The chain joins TRBV7-6 to TRBJ1-2; D is ambiguous. Germline V gene sequence: CDR1 SGHVS, CDR2 FNYEAQ. The germline V and J ends were trimmed by 0 bases and 5 bases, with 10 bases remaining between them. The CDR3 is made up of 14 amino acids. The CDR3 DNA follows: TGTGCCAGCAGCTTAGCGCAAGTGGGATATGGCTACACCTTC. As protein: CASSLAQVGYGYTF. The variable domain in full, with the rest retrieved from reference TRBV7-6 and TRBJ1-2, is GAGVSQSPRYKVTKRGQDVALRCDPISGHVSLYWYRQALGQGPEFLTYFNYEAQQDKSGLPNDRFSAERPEGSISTLTIQRTEQRDSAMYRCASSLAQVGYGYTFGSGTRLTVV.

This clonotype was recorded at least ten times. The chain joins TRBV30 to TRBJ1-5; a possible D gene is TRBD1 (5 bases). The length of the CDR3 is 12 residues. Germline V CDR1 and CDR2: GTSNPN, SVGIG (reference sequence). The V gene lost 1 base and the J gene lost 9 bases, with 10 bases spanning the gap. In DNA, the CDR3 is TGTGCCTGGAGTGAGGGGAACTGGCCCCAGCATTTT. It yields the protein CAWSEGNWPQHF.

This clonotype was picked up many times. This chain joins TRBV12-5 and TRBJ2-2; no reliable D call. The CDR3 spans 10 residues. V was pared by 9 bases and J by 5 bases, with 4 bases between. In germline, CDR1 is LGHNT, CDR2 FRNRAP. CDR3 region: CARGTGELFF. The CDR3 DNA sequence: TGTGCTAGGGGAACCGGGGAGCTGTTTTTT.

There are many counts of this clonotype. The chain's CDR3 is CATSRVEGSLAKNIQYF. CDR3 sequence (DNA): TGTGCCACCAGCAGAGTGGAGGGTTCCTTAGCCAAAAACATTCAGTACTTC. The V gene is TRBV15, the J gene TRBJ2-4; D possibly corresponds to TRBD2 (6 bases). CDR3 size: 17 residues. CDR1 is LNHNV and CDR2 is YYDKDF in the germline V gene (reference sequence). Trimming removed 1 base from V and 0 bases from J, with 13 bases in between.

In its sample, this clonotype was seen many times. The V and J genes are TRBV2 and TRBJ2-7; tentatively, D is TRBD2 (6 bases). The CDR3 loop spans 14 amino acids. Per the germline V gene, CDR1 is SNHLY and CDR2 is FYNNEI. V lost 7 bases, J lost 5 bases, and 18 bases lay in between. CDR3 DNA: TGTGCCAGCAAAACCCGGGACTTGACGGACGAGCAGTACTTC. Translated, it gives CASKTRDLTDEQYF.

The sample holds many counts of this clonotype. This chain connects TRBV30 to TRBJ2-2, with D possibly matching TRBD2 (5 bases). Germline V gives CDR1 GTSNPN, CDR2 SVGIG (reference sequence). The CDR3 has 14 amino acids. V was pared by 5 bases and J by 7 bases, with 17 bases between. The CDR3 spells CAWARIRAGGELFF. DNA of the CDR3: TGTGCCTGGGCCCGGATCCGTGCGGGCGGGGAGCTGTTTTTT.

This clonotype was counted at least ten times. The V gene is TRBV6-5, the J gene TRBJ1-1; 7 positions agree with TRBD1. The CDR3 runs to 13 residues. V lost 7 bases, J lost 1 base, and 3 bases stayed unmatched. Germline-derived CDR1 and CDR2 are MNHEY and SVGAGI. CDR3 coding DNA: TGTGCCAGCACCAGGGGGGCGAACACTGAAGCTTTCTTT. The encoded protein is CASTRGANTEAFF.

This clonotype was picked up many times. The J gene is TRBJ2-2, the V gene TRBV6-1; the match to TRBD2 covers 11 bases. Germline V gene sequence: CDR1 MNHNS, CDR2 SASEGT. The CDR3 covers 16 residues. Losses at the gene ends were 6 bases for V and 0 bases for J; bases not matched to a gene: 3. The CDR3 is CASRLAGGANTGELFF. The CDR3, as DNA: TGTGCCAGCAGGCTAGCGGGAGGTGCGAACACCGGGGAGCTGTTTTTT.

In its sample, this clonotype was seen many times. The chain carries TRBV7-3 and TRBJ1-6; weak D call: TRBD1 (5 bases). The germline V gene encodes CDR1 SGHTA and CDR2 FQGTGA. The CDR3 loop spans 15 amino acids. Between the trimmed V and J ends, which lost 0 bases and 6 bases, there was a span of 9 bases. CDR3 in amino acids: CASSLTGTSNSPLHF. The CDR3 nucleotides are TGTGCCAGCAGCTTAACGGGGACGAGTAATTCACCCCTCCACTTT.

This clonotype was found many times. This CDR3 reads CASSEWSGNTEAFF. The CDR3 DNA follows: TGTGCCAGCAGTGAATGGTCCGGGAACACTGAAGCTTTCTTT. V is TRBV6-1 and J is TRBJ1-1; no clear D gene. Germline lookup yields CDR1 MNHNS and CDR2 SASEGT. The CDR3 runs to 14 residues. The V end lost 2 bases, the J end lost 1 base, and 8 bases lay between the germline ends.

V usage is TRBV18 and J usage is TRBJ2-7; TRBD1 is a possible D gene (5 bases). This CDR3 has 14 amino acids. The V and J ends lost 2 bases and 5 bases respectively, with 13 bases between them. Per germline, CDR1 KGHSH and CDR2 LQKENI. The CDR3 loop is CASSPGAQVNEQYF. In DNA form, the CDR3 reads TGTGCCAGCTCACCAGGGGCCCAGGTCAACGAGCAGTACTTC.

This clonotype was observed many times. The J gene is TRBJ1-1, the V gene TRBV10-3; TRBD1 matches 9 bases. With V trimmed by 9 bases and J by 5 bases, 7 bases remained unmatched. Germline V CDR1 and CDR2: ENHRY, SYGVKD. The CDR3 spans 13 residues. Here the CDR3 reads CAIGGQGWTEAFF. The CDR3 region has the DNA TGTGCCATAGGAGGACAGGGGTGGACTGAAGCTTTCTTT.

This clonotype was detected ten times or more. The CDR3 nucleotides read TGCGCCAGCAGCCAAAATAGGGACACCGGGGAGCTGTTTTTT. Residues: CASSQNRDTGELFF. The chain employs TRBV4-3 and TRBJ2-2; no clear D gene. The germline V gene has CDR1 LGHNA and CDR2 YSLEER. V shed 2 bases and J shed 3 bases, with 7 bases lying between them. The CDR3 contains 14 residues.

This clonotype was counted ten times or more. The chain joins TRBV28 to TRBJ2-5, with 9 bases aligning to TRBD2. J lost 5 bases, V lost 2 bases, and 6 bases had no gene match. CDR1 MDHEN and CDR2 SYDVKM come from the germline V gene. The CDR3 is 15 residues long. In nucleotides, the CDR3 is TGTGCCAGCAGTTTAGGCGGGGGGGCCCGGGAGACCCAGTACTTC. It encodes CASSLGGGARETQYF.

This clonotype was counted many times. The V gene is TRBV28, the J gene TRBJ1-1; no definite D call. The CDR3 is made up of 11 amino acids. CDR1 is MDHEN, CDR2 SYDVKM, per germline. The ends were cut back, 10 bases at V and 6 bases at J, with 12 bases in the middle. The CDR3 reads CATRARAEAFF. The CDR3 DNA follows: TGTGCCACCCGGGCCCGCGCTGAAGCTTTCTTT.

The gene calls are TRBV12-3 or TRBV12-4 and TRBJ2-7, with TRBD1 matching 7 bases. V lost 5 bases to trimming and J lost 3 bases; unmatched junction nucleotides: 7. This CDR3 has 14 residues. CDR3 in DNA: TGTGCCAGCAGTAAAGGGGGCGACCTCTACGAGCAGTACTTC. Translating it yields CASSKGGDLYEQYF.

This clonotype was found many times. The J gene is TRBJ2-2, the V gene TRBV27; D is ambiguous. Germline lookup yields CDR1 MNHEY and CDR2 SMNVEV (reference sequence). The germline V and J ends were trimmed by 10 bases and 8 bases, with 8 bases remaining between them. CDR3 length: 10 amino acids. DNA for the CDR3: TGTGCCACCTACGGAGGGGAGCTGTTTTTT. Translated: CATYGGELFF.

This clonotype was observed many times. Possible read error: a much larger clone is one base away. The genes are TRBV12-3 or TRBV12-4 and TRBJ2-2; TRBD1 aligns across 10 bases. The CDR3 has 18 amino acids. CDR3 residues: CASSSATLTGGAVGELLF. The CDR3 bases are TGTGCCAGCAGTTCCGCGACCTTGACAGGGGGCGCGGTCGGGGAGCTGCTTTTT.

This clonotype came up a few times. This chain's CDR3 is CASRGTQGARNTEAFF. CDR3 coding DNA: TGTGCCAGCAGGGGGACACAGGGGGCGAGGAACACTGAAGCTTTCTTT. The J gene is TRBJ1-1, the V gene TRBV6-1; 9 nucleotides line up with TRBD1. Germline V gene data show CDR1 as MNHNS and CDR2 as SASEGT. V dropped 6 bases and J dropped 1; count of bases not matched to a gene: 9. The CDR3 contains 16 residues.

This sequence joins TRBV7-6 and TRBJ1-2; D not certain. Germline lookup yields CDR1 SGHVS and CDR2 FNYEAQ. The V end was cut by 5 bases, the J end by 5 bases, with 15 bases between. This CDR3 comprises 14 residues. CDR3 protein: CASSLSSAGYGYTF. In nucleotides, the CDR3 is TGTGCCAGCAGCCTTAGTTCGGCCGGGTATGGCTACACCTTC.

The chain couples TRBV12-3 or TRBV12-4 to TRBJ2-5; D may be TRBD1 (6 bases). The CDR3 consists of 14 residues. The V end lost 7 bases, the J end lost 1 base, and 13 bases lay between the germline ends. For the CDR3, the DNA is TGTGCCAGCACCCGGACAGCGTCCCAAGAGACCCAGTACTTC. Protein: CASTRTASQETQYF.

Ten or more counts support this clonotype. DNA of the CDR3: TGTGCCAGCAGTCTCGCAGGGGGCGCGGGGCAAGGCTACACCTTC. It encodes CASSLAGGAGQGYTF. The chain combines TRBV12-3 or TRBV12-4 with TRBJ1-2, with 8 bases that match TRBD1. The CDR3 spans 15 residues. The trim removed 5 bases at V and 8 bases at J, leaving 13 bases unmatched.

This clonotype appeared many times. V is TRBV28 and J is TRBJ1-5; the match to TRBD1 covers 7 bases. Germline V gives CDR1 MDHEN, CDR2 SYDVKM. J was trimmed by 1 base and V by 7 bases; bases with no gene match: 4. The CDR3 contains 14 residues. The CDR3 nucleotides are TGTGCCAGCATTCTACAGGGGAGCAATCAGCCCCAGCATTTT. This gives the protein CASILQGSNQPQHF.

The J gene is TRBJ2-7, the V gene TRBV12-3 or TRBV12-4; TRBD1 matches 12 bases. V lost 4 bases and J lost 2; bases outside the gene matches: 12. CDR3 length equals 18 residues. DNA of the CDR3: TGTGCCAGCAGTTGGGCCGGGACAGGGGGCCCACTTACCTACGAGCAGTACTTC. Protein sequence: CASSWAGTGGPLTYEQYF.

This clonotype was counted ten times or more. This rearrangement joins TRBV2 to TRBJ1-1, with a weak D call TRBD1 (6 bases). Trimming removed 6 bases at V and 5 bases at J, with 13 bases between. Germline CDR1 SNHLY, CDR2 FYNNEI. The CDR3 is 13 amino acids. This CDR3 reads CASSFEQGTEAFF. DNA for the CDR3: TGTGCCAGCAGCTTTGAACAGGGAACTGAAGCTTTCTTT.

This sequence joins TRBV7-9 and TRBJ1-2; no clear D. Trimming pared 0 bases from V and 6 bases from J, leaving 8 bases between. The germline gives CDR1 SEHNR, CDR2 FQNEAQ (reference sequence). The CDR3 is 13 amino acids. The CDR3 protein is CASSLAPMDGYTF. CDR3 sequence (DNA): TGTGCCAGCAGCTTAGCCCCCATGGATGGCTACACCTTC.